Listed below are T cell receptor beta chains from one sample, sequenced in a study of T cells in Graves' hyperthyroidism and ophthalmopathy. TCRdb re-derived calls from the multiplex PCR reads in MiXCR, one entry per CDR3 protein. Among hundreds of thousands of distinct CDR3 sequences, about 15% were seen once, and the ten largest hold around 5.4%. The sample was blood. All receptors come from a woman aged 30 to 39 with Graves' hyperthyroidism that later progressed to Graves' ophthalmopathy. Both conserved end residues are part of each CDR3. Fields, in order: J gene, V gene, D gene, clone size, CDR3 DNA, CDR3 protein. D genes are given only for firm matches. Clone size is given for some rows only: seen once, a few or many times, or a class if the clone is expanded.

TRBJ2-2	TRBV28	.	once	TGTGCCAGCAGTTTTACACGGGCCACGAACACCGGGGAGCTGTTTTTT	CASSFTRATNTGELFF
TRBJ1-1	TRBV27	.	many	TGTGCCAGCAGTTTAATGGGGGCGACCCATGAAGCTTTCTTT	CASSLMGATHEAFF
TRBJ1-1	TRBV29-1	TRBD1	many	TGCAGCGTCCTTACAGGGGAAGACACTGAAGCTTTCTTT	CSVLTGEDTEAFF
TRBJ2-3	TRBV24-1	.	many	TGTGCCACCAGTGATTCAGGGTCCGCAGATACGCAGTATTTT	CATSDSGSADTQYF
TRBJ1-2	TRBV19	.	.	TGTGCCAGCCGCCTGTCGAGGGGCGGAGGCTACACCTTC	CASRLSRGGGYTF
TRBJ1-5	TRBV10-3	TRBD1	.	TGTGCCATCAGTGGGACAGGCCTTAGCAATCAGCCCCAGCATTTT	CAISGTGLSNQPQHF
TRBJ1-3	TRBV2	.	.	TGTGCCAGCAGTGAATCATTATATCGAAACACCATATATTTT	CASSESLYRNTIYF
TRBJ1-2	TRBV27	TRBD1	.	TGTGCCAGCAGTTCAGGGGGAGATGGCTACACCTTC	CASSSGGDGYTF
TRBJ2-2	TRBV7-8	TRBD2	.	TGTGCCAGCAGCCGTGGCCGAGGCGGGAGCGGCGGGGAGCTGTTTTTT	CASSRGRGGSGGELFF
TRBJ1-2	TRBV6-2/TRBV6-3	.	many	TGTGCCAGCAGTCCCCCCGATGCAGGGTCGGACTATGGCTACACCTTC	CASSPPDAGSDYGYTF
TRBJ2-7	TRBV11-2	.	many	TGTGCCAGCAGCTTAGATTTGGGTAGTCGCTACGAGCAGTACTTC	CASSLDLGSRYEQYF
TRBJ2-5	TRBV6-2/TRBV6-3	.	many	TGTGCCAGCAGAGAGACAGGAGGCGAGACCCAGTACTTC	CASRETGGETQYF